The present T cell receptor (beta chain) was sequenced within a study of graft-versus-host responses after intestinal transplantation. Some clones are missing from TCRdb's copy, which holds only in-frame ones; the method was immunoSEQ multiplex PCR. The table has around 97,000 clones, roughly 89% seen once. The count of this clone is one. Its antigen is currently unknown. Trimming cost V 3 bases and J 1 base; bases outside gene matches: 7. Germline values: CDR1 SGDLS, CDR2 YYNGEE. The CDR3 extends over 16 amino acids. The V gene is TRBV9, the J gene TRBJ2-3, with 8 nucleotides matching TRBD2. The material sequenced was unstimulated CD4+ T cells sorted from spleen or lymph node cells, taken before transplant. This TCR was sampled from a human donor who was the organ donor for an intestinal transplant. CDR3 in amino acids: CASSAVRGGRTDTQYF. DNA of the CDR3: TGTGCCAGCAGCGCCGTCCGGGGGGGCCGCACAGATACGCAGTATTTT.